This T cell receptor beta chain comes out of a study of tumor-infiltrating lymphocytes in primary liver carcinoma. In the study overall: Recorded tumor stage was T1-T3 N0M0, with diameters of about 4.2 to 10 cm. In every tissue type, samples returned a similar yield of roughly 3.5 to 8 million productive TCRbeta reads.

Germline DNA was extracted too, while blood RNA derived from unsorted whole blood. V was trimmed by 1 base and J by 12 bases, leaving 16 bases between them. The CDR3 extends over 15 amino acids. The germline CDR1 and CDR2 sequences are MGHRA and YSYEKL. Study-level findings and limits: Tumors carried a top-250-clone fraction significantly exceeding that of blood (p = 0.039). Bulk, unsorted sampling meant CD4+ and CD8+ repertoires went uncompared.

About this clonotype itself: Its antigen is unidentified. A clone one base away is much larger, so this may be a read error.

With a constant-region primer, TCR beta cDNA was made from approximately 500 ng of total RNA. It was through three nested multiplex PCR rounds of slightly modified ARM-PCR that TCR beta libraries arose. TRBV1-TRBV30 forward primers and a C-beta reverse primer were used in the first two PCR rounds, which each ran for about 9 cycles. TCRdb reprocessed the multiplex PCR reads with MiXCR, giving one entry per CDR3 protein. The sample records some 200,000 distinct CDR3 sequences, about 61% being singletons. This clonotype was sampled from a woman between 55 and 75 years old with primary liver carcinoma and hepatitis B virus infection. Source material: peripheral blood. V and J are TRBV4-1 and TRBJ1-6, with D perhaps matching TRBD1 (6 bases). The CDR3 region is CASSQGGHSNLPLHF. DNA for the CDR3: TGCGCCAGCAGCCAAGGGGGACATTCCAACTTACCCCTCCACTTT.